Given below is one TCR beta chain in context. This entry is derived from a study of cytomegalovirus exposure and HLA in healthy donors. J was trimmed by 7 bases and V by 5 bases; bases with no gene match: 8. Per the germline V gene, CDR1 is SEHNR and CDR2 is FQNEAQ (reference sequence). This CDR3 has 15 amino acids. The assay was immunoSEQ multiplex PCR, and TCRdb's table has in-frame clones only and misses some. The sample includes some 76,000 clones, about 94% of them seen just once. The clonotype comes from a woman younger than 30 in good health and CMV-seronegative. This rearrangement joins TRBV7-9 to TRBJ2-1, with TRBD2 identical over 10 bases. Specimen: PBMCs. CDR3 in amino acids: CASSQTSGVGNEQFF. As DNA, the CDR3 is TGTGCCAGCAGCCAAACTAGCGGGGTCGGTAATGAGCAGTTCTTC. Combining the CDR3 with reference TRBV7-9 and TRBJ2-1 gives the whole variable domain DTGVSQNPRHKITKRGQNVTFRCDPISEHNRLYWYRQTLGQGPEFLTYFQNEAQLEKSRLLSDRFSAERPKGSFSTLEIQRTEQGDSAMYLCASSQTSGVGNEQFFGPGTRLTVL.